The sequence of this T cell receptor beta chain was determined in a study of CXCR3-negative and CXCR3-positive naive CD8 T cells. Findings of the study overall: Naive CXCR3-positive cells had TRB CDR3s more hydrophobic than those of CXCR3-negative naive cells. Both naive subsets, CXCR3-negative and CXCR3-positive, displayed similar TRBV-TRBJ usage, unlike memory cells.

The CDR3 totals 16 residues. CDR1 and CDR2 from the germline V gene are SGHVS and FQNEAQ. 5' RACE with UMI labels generated the TRB cDNA libraries. With the 5' RACE reads reprocessed, TCRdb shows one record per CDR3 protein and no DNA. Seen in this sample are 150,000 to 180,000 distinct CDR3 sequences; the ten most common clones hold approximately 0.46%. About this clonotype: Its cognate antigen is unknown.

Investigators sorted each CD8+ T cell subset in triplicate, taking 300,000 or so cells each time. The chain links TRBV7-8 to TRBJ2-7; TCRdb's assignment of TRBD2 cannot be checked, as there is no DNA. The specimen was naive CXCR3+ CD8+ T cells from blood. The subset was: CD45RO-CCR7+CD27+CD95- naive CD8+ T cells expressing CXCR3 (TNR3+). The sequence was obtained from a human donor in good health. Some clones in this sample may be carry-over from other donors' samples. The CDR3 region is CASSGQLAGLTYEQYF.